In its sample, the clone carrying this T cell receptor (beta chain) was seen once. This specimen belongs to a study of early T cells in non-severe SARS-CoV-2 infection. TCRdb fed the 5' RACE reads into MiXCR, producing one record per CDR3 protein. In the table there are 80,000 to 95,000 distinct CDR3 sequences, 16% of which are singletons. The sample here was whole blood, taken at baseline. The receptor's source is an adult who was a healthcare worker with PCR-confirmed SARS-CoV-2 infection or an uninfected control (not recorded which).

This chain's CDR3 is CATGQVDGDTQYF. The CDR3 DNA sequence: TGTGCCACGGGACAGGTCGACGGCGATACGCAGTATTTT. The rearrangement joins TRBV6-6 to TRBJ2-3; 8 nucleotides agree with TRBD1. The CDR3 is 13 residues long. Germline V gene lookup returns CDR1 MNHNY and CDR2 SVGAGI (reference sequence). Trimming cost V 10 bases and J 6 bases; bases outside gene matches: 9.